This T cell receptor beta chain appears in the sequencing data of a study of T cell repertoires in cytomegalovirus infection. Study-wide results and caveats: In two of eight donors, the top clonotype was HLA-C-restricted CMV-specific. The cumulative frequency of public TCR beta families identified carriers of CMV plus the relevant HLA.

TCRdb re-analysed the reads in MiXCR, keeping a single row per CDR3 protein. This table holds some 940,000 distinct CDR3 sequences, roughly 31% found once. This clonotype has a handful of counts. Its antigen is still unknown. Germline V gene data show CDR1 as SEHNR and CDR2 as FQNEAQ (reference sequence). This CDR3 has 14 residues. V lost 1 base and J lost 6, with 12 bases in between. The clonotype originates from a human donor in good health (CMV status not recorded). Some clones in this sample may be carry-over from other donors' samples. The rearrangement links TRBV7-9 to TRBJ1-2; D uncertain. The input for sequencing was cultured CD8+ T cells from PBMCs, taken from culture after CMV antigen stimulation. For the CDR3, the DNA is TGTGCCAGCAGCTTAGGTGCCGGGGAGGATGGCTACACCTTC. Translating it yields CASSLGAGEDGYTF.